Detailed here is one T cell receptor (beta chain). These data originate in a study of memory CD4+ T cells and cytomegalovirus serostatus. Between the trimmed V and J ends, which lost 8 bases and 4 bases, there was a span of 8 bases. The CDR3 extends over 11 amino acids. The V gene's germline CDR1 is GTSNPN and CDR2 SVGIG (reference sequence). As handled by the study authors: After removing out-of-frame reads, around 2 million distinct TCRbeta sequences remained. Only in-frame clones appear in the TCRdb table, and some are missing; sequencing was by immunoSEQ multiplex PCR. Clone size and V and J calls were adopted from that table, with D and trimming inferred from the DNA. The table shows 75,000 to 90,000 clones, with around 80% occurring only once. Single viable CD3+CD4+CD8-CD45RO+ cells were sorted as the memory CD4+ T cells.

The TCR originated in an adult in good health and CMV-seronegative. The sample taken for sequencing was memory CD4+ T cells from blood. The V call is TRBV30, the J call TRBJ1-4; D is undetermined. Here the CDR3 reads CAKRHNEKLFF. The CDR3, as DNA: TGTGCCAAGAGACATAATGAAAAACTGTTTTTT.